The rows below give T cell receptor beta chains drawn from one sample of a study of shared clonotypes between healthy human individuals. TCRdb's table, derived via immunoSEQ multiplex PCR, lists solely in-frame clones and lacks some. The repertoire holds about 1.5 million clones, about 96% seen once, with roughly 1.2% in the top ten. The sequenced material came from naive CD4+ T cells sorted from blood. Every receptor here comes from a man aged 25-45 years in good health. CDR3s include the opening cysteine and the closing phenylalanine or tryptophan. The D gene is left open where the match is weak. Expanded clones get a size class; other rows say once, few or many, or leave the size out.

CASSSGTSGLSAYNEQFF	TGTGCCAGCAGTTCAGGGACTAGCGGCTTATCGGCCTACAATGAGCAGTTCTTC	TRBJ2-1	18	NA	TRBD2	TRBV28
CASSVDRGAWETQYF	TGTGCCAGTAGCGTGGACAGGGGAGCGTGGGAGACCCAGTACTTC	TRBJ2-5	15	NA	TRBD1	TRBV19
CASSSTVSGNEQYF	TGCGCCAGCAGCTCGACGGTATCGGGAAACGAGCAGTACTTC	TRBJ2-7	14	NA	NA	TRBV5-1
CASSFRDSGRAVGNEQFF	TGTGCCAGCAGTTTCCGGGACAGCGGGAGGGCCGTGGGGAATGAGCAGTTCTTC	TRBJ2-1	18	NA	TRBD2	TRBV27
CASSMGLAGEVYEQYF	TGCGCCAGCAGCATGGGACTAGCGGGAGAGGTCTACGAGCAGTACTTC	TRBJ2-7	16	NA	TRBD2	TRBV5-1
CASSVGTYQYF	TGCGCCAGCAGTGTAGGGACCTACCAGTACTTC	TRBJ2-7	11	NA	NA	TRBV10-1
CASSLLAGAYEQYF	TGTGCCAGCAGCTTACTAGCGGGAGCCTACGAGCAGTACTTC	TRBJ2-7	14	few	TRBD2	TRBV7-8
CASSPFVSETQYF	TGTGCCAGCAGCCCGTTCGTAAGTGAGACCCAGTACTTC	TRBJ2-5	13	NA	NA	TRBV9
CASTRQGDGPQHF	TGTGCCAGTACGAGGCAGGGTGACGGACCCCAGCATTTT	TRBJ1-5	13	NA	NA	TRBV19
CASSLTGGLEAFF	TGTGCCAGCAGCCTCACAGGGGGTCTTGAAGCTTTCTTT	TRBJ1-1	13	NA	TRBD1	TRBV5-4
CASSPLTKSTRTKQYF	TGTGCCAGCTCACCACTGACTAAATCCACCAGGACCAAGCAGTATTTT	TRBJ2-3	16	NA	NA	TRBV18
CASSLGRAFYEQYF	TGTGCCAGCAGCTTGGGTAGAGCTTTCTACGAGCAGTACTTC	TRBJ2-7	14	NA	NA	TRBV28
CASSLGQPYEQYF	TGTGCCAGCAGCCTTGGACAGCCCTACGAGCAGTACTTC	TRBJ2-7	13	NA	NA	TRBV28
CASSLATARAYEQYF	TGCGCCAGCAGCTTGGCCACCGCCAGGGCCTACGAGCAGTACTTC	TRBJ2-7	15	NA	NA	TRBV5-1
CASSYTQQPQHF	TGTGCCAGCAGTTATACCCAGCAGCCCCAGCATTTT	TRBJ1-5	12	NA	NA	TRBV6-6
CASSLEPGASGSSYNEQFF	TGTGCCAGCAGCTTAGAGCCAGGGGCCAGCGGGAGCTCCTACAATGAGCAGTTCTTC	TRBJ2-1	19	NA	TRBD2	TRBV11-2
CASSPLRGHSNEKLFF	TGTGCCAGCTCACCTTTACGGGGGCACAGTAATGAAAAACTGTTTTTT	TRBJ1-4	16	NA	NA	TRBV18
CAGQSDGQALGANYGYTF	TGTGCCGGGCAATCGGACGGACAAGCCCTTGGAGCTAACTATGGCTACACCTTC	TRBJ1-2	18	NA	NA	TRBV5-3
CASSLGTLSYNEQFF	TGTGCCAGCTCATTAGGGACTCTCTCCTACAATGAGCAGTTCTTC	TRBJ2-1	15	NA	NA	TRBV18
CASRRASRIFAETQYF	TGTGCCAGCAGGAGAGCCAGTAGGATCTTTGCGGAGACCCAGTACTTC	TRBJ2-5	16	NA	NA	TRBV2
CASSQGYRGRNEKLFF	TGCGCCAGCAGCCAGGGGTACAGGGGGCGGAATGAAAAACTGTTTTTT	TRBJ1-4	16	NA	TRBD1	TRBV5-1
CASSSEVRNTEAFF	TGCGCCAGCAGCTCGGAGGTCAGAAACACTGAAGCTTTCTTT	TRBJ1-1	14	NA	NA	TRBV5-1
CSVDSEAFF	TGCAGCGTTGACTCTGAAGCTTTCTTT	TRBJ1-1	9	NA	NA	TRBV29-1
CASSFFGREGQNEQYF	TGTGCCAGCAGCTTCTTTGGTCGGGAGGGCCAAAACGAGCAGTACTTC	TRBJ2-7	16	NA	TRBD2	TRBV5-4
CASHQTSSYNEQFF	TGTGCCAGCCATCAGACGAGCTCCTACAATGAGCAGTTCTTC	TRBJ2-1	14	NA	NA	TRBV18
CASSGGRAFEQFF	TGCGCCAGCAGCGGCGGGAGGGCCTTTGAGCAGTTCTTC	TRBJ2-1	13	NA	TRBD2	TRBV5-1